This T cell receptor (beta chain) was observed in a study of control samples from healthy donors and cancer patients. The germline gives CDR1 MGHDK, CDR2 SYGVNS. The ends lost 3 bases at V and 5 bases at J; junction bases unmatched: 8. This CDR3 has 15 amino acids. This table comes from immunoSEQ multiplex PCR, and its TCRdb copy is limited to in-frame clones, with some not included. The data show 140,000 to 150,000 clones, roughly 93% seen once. The TCR sequence derives from a man younger than 30 in good health. V usage is TRBV25-1 and J usage is TRBJ2-5, with TRBD1 identical over 8 bases. Specimen: blood. In DNA form, the CDR3 reads TGTGCCAGCAGTGACCCAACGACAGGGGACGAGACCCAGTACTTC. This gives the protein CASSDPTTGDETQYF.